This section outlines one T cell receptor beta chain sequence together with its context. The antigen this receptor binds is unknown. At one of its ends the junction is not consistent with the germline gene, which may arise from a read error. Other DNA sequences in the same sample also yield this CDR3. Each PCR received spiked-in synthetic TCR analog templates so that absolute template abundance could be estimated from read counts. The immunoSEQ assay was used to amplify TCRbeta CDR3 regions from genomic DNA with bias-controlled V and J gene primers. Sequencing of rearranged TCRbeta segments was done at approximately 20X coverage. Processing in the source paper ran as follows. Sequencing errors were corrected by clustering and CDR3s were annotated against IMGT to assign V, D and J genes. Only productive TCRbeta rearrangements were used in downstream analyses, excluding out-of-frame or stop-codon sequences. Clonality was calculated as one minus the Shannon entropy normalized by the log of the number of unique productive sequences. Fisher's exact test with Benjamini-Hochberg correction, using a cutoff of adjusted p below 0.01, was how clones that differed between time points or between blood and tumor were identified. Imported from immuneACCESS, the table was reduced by TCRdb to in-frame sequences with V and J called. These copies leave out some clones; in studies compared against another copy, an unresolved V gene accounts for under half, and the cause of the remainder is not known. The V and J calls and clone size were taken over from that table, and D and trimming were inferred from the DNA. This sample holds roughly 46,000 clones; about 85% were observed only once. 1.5% to 2% of the sample is held by the ten biggest clonotypes.

In light of the paper, this sample's time point label describes: peripheral blood 6 weeks after treatment start. A cohort of about 27 patients with locally advanced or metastatic urothelial carcinoma, treated at Memorial Sloan Kettering on a trial protocol, was included. Peripheral blood mononuclear cells were collected from each patient pretreatment and during treatment, giving between 1 and 8 total time points per patient. The Qiagen DNeasy Blood extraction kit was used to purify genomic DNA from total PBMCs and tumor samples. Collected pretreatment and during treatment, PBMCs were isolated and stored as previously described. The CDR3 starts with the cysteine, ends with the phenylalanine, and has 12 residues. Only CDR3 DNA remains: 36 bases, in frame from the first base. CDR1 and CDR2 were assigned from the germline V gene (reference sequence) as MNHEY and SMNVEV. This entry is derived from a study of PD-L1 blockade in urothelial cancer (dated by TCRdb to the late 2010s). As for the study more broadly: All patients started therapy in about 2014 and received atezolizumab 1,200 mg intravenously every 3 weeks. About 90% of the roughly 29 patients were males with bladder-origin urothelial cancer, and about 65% of the 29 reported a prior smoking history. An ECOG performance status of 0 or 1 was recorded for the patients, and 0 to 3 prior chemotherapy regimens had been received by the patients. Blood samples were analyzed at 3 weeks after treatment start (second dose) and at 6 weeks after treatment start. A median of about 140,000 T cells and some 84,000 unique TCRs was obtained from blood samples, and a median clonality of around 0.08 was observed. Somatic, immune and clinical correlates of response to PD-L1 blockade with atezolizumab in urothelial cancer were the focus of an exploratory multi-omic analysis. Pretreatment tumor samples, along with matched peripheral blood collected serially before and after atezolizumab treatment, underwent TCR sequencing. Durable clinical benefit meant progression-free survival longer than 6 months, and TCR features were also tested against progression-free and overall survival. In the same patients, pretreatment tumors underwent whole exome sequencing and RNA sequencing in addition to TCR sequencing. Durable clinical benefit was achieved by nine patients but not by the remaining 20. Pretreatment blood TCR-seq was available for 30 or so patients, at least one posttreatment blood collection was obtained for 25 or so patients, and tumor TCR-seq was available for 25 or so patients. General study outcomes and caveats: Because the sample size was small (n of about 27) and many exploratory analyses were performed, the results are intended to be hypothesis-generating. A pretreatment peripheral blood TCR clonality below the median was linked to improved progression-free and overall survival. Patients with durable benefit showed greater expansion of tumor-associated TCR clones in peripheral blood 3 weeks after starting treatment (n of about 20, p = 0.022).

The V and J segments used are TRBV27 and TRBJ1-2; confidence is insufficient to name the D gene. This sequence was found in a middle-aged man with urothelial cancer. Sequenced material: PBMCs, taken around atezolizumab (anti-PD-L1) treatment. The CDR3 corresponds to CASSPGNYGYTF. In nucleotide form, the sequence is TGCGCCAGCAGTCCGGGGAACTATGGCTACACCTTC.